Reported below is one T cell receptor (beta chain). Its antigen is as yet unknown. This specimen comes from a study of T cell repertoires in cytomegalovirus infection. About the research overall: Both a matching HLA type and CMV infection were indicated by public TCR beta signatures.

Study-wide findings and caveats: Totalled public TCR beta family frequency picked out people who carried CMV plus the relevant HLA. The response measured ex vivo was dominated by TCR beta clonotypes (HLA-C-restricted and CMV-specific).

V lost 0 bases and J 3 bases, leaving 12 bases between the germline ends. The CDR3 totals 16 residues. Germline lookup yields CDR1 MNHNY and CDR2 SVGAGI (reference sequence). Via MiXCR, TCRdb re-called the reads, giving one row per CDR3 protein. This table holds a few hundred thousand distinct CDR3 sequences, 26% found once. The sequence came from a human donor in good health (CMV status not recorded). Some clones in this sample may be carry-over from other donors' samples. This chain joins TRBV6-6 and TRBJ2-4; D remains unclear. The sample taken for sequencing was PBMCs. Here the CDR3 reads CASSYSSAVGKNIQYF. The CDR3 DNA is TGTGCCAGCAGTTACTCGAGTGCGGTAGGCAAAAACATTCAGTACTTC.